The 16 T cell receptor beta chains below were found in one sample sequenced in a study of blood T cell repertoires in COVID-19. The method was immunoSEQ multiplex PCR; TCRdb's version includes in-frame clones alone and lacks a portion of them. The sample lists some 280,000 clones; 86% were seen once. Sequenced input: peripheral blood. Source of these receptors: a woman under 40 with active or convalescent COVID-19.

The J gene is TRBJ1-5, the V gene TRBV30; tentative D call: TRBD1 (5 bases). Between the trimmed V and J ends, which lost 3 bases and 6 bases, there was a span of 12 bases. The germline V gene has CDR1 GTSNPN and CDR2 SVGIG (reference sequence). CDR3 length: 13 amino acids. The CDR3 nucleotides are TGTGCCTGGAGCCAAGGGGATGGTCAGCCCCAGCATTTT. Translated: CAWSQGDGQPQHF.

The chain is built from TRBV3-1 (or the pseudogene TRBV3-2) and TRBJ1-4; perhaps TRBD1 as D (5 bases). The CDR3 is made up of 17 amino acids. Trimming took 1 base from V and 8 from J, leaving 20 bases between them. Germline CDR1 is LGHDT and CDR2 is YNNKEL (reference sequence). This CDR3 reads CASSQGGGNVHQEKLFF. CDR3 DNA: TGTGCCAGCAGCCAAGGGGGGGGTAATGTACACCAAGAAAAACTGTTTTTT.

This clone was recorded once. The chain carries TRBV4-3 and TRBJ2-1, with a weak D call TRBD1 (6 bases). Germline CDR1 is LGHNA and CDR2 is YSLEER. The V end was cut by 8 bases, the J end by 7 bases, with 18 bases between. This CDR3 is built from 14 residues. The CDR3 is CASSYWGRGNEQFF. In nucleotides, the CDR3 is TGCGCCAGCTCATACTGGGGCAGGGGAAATGAGCAGTTCTTC.

The chain joins TRBV7-2 to TRBJ2-3; 9 nucleotides match TRBD2. V shed 6 bases, J shed 3 bases, and the junction held 7 bases outside the gene matches. CDR3 length: 15 amino acids. The germline V gene has CDR1 SGHTA and CDR2 FQGNSA. Here the CDR3 DNA reads TGTGCCAGCAGTCCGGGGGCGGGGGGGACAGATACGCAGTATTTT. Translating gives CASSPGAGGTDTQYF.

The chain is built from TRBV5-1 and TRBJ2-3, with a tentative D call TRBD1 (5 bases). This CDR3 has 17 amino acids. Trimming cost V 3 bases and J 0 bases, with 17 bases left between them. Germline V gives CDR1 SGHRS, CDR2 YFSETQ. CDR3 sequence (DNA): TGCGCCAGCAGCTGGAAGGCAAGGACACCTAGCACAGATACGCAGTATTTT. Its protein is CASSWKARTPSTDTQYF.

The chain carries TRBV4-3 and TRBJ2-5; D is possibly TRBD1 (5 bases). V lost 0 bases to trimming and J lost 3 bases, with 17 bases between them. The CDR3 sequence is 17 residues long. Germline assignment: CDR1 LGHNA and CDR2 YSLEER. The CDR3 DNA is TGCGCCAGCAGCCAAGAGTTGGAGTATCAGGGCGAAGAGACCCAGTACTTC. Its translation is CASSQELEYQGEETQYF.

The chain joins TRBV3-1 (or the pseudogene TRBV3-2) to TRBJ2-5; no clear D. V shed 1 base and J shed 3 bases, with 6 bases lying between them. The CDR3 extends over 13 amino acids. In germline, CDR1 is LGHDT, CDR2 YNNKEL (reference sequence). The CDR3 sequence is CASSQGRKETQYF. The CDR3 DNA follows: TGTGCCAGCAGCCAAGGCAGAAAAGAGACCCAGTACTTC.

This clone was detected once. The chain recombines TRBV6-6 with TRBJ1-2; TRBD1 matches 9 bases. Trimming at V came to 5 bases and at J to 3 bases, leaving 7 bases not matched to a gene. The CDR3 covers 15 residues. The germline V gene encodes CDR1 MNHNY and CDR2 SVGAGI (reference sequence). CDR3 sequence reads: CASSGGTGNYYGYTF. The CDR3 nucleotides are TGTGCCAGCAGTGGGGGGACAGGGAATTACTATGGCTACACCTTC.

This clone came up once. V gene TRBV19 combines with J gene TRBJ2-2; a possible D gene is TRBD1 (5 bases). The V and J ends lost 11 bases and 1 base respectively, with 11 bases between them. Germline V lookup: CDR1 LNHDA, CDR2 SQIVND (reference sequence). The CDR3 is 13 residues long. CDR3 nucleotides: TGTGCCGCCAGGGAATTGAACACCGGGGAGCTGTTTTTT. Amino acids: CAARELNTGELFF. Based on the CDR3 plus reference TRBV19 and TRBJ2-2, the full variable domain is DGGITQSPKYLFRKEGQNVTLSCEQNLNHDAMYWYRQDPGQGLRLIYYSQIVNDFQKGDIAEGYSVSREKKESFPLTVTSAQKNPTAFYLCAARELNTGELFFGEGSRLTVL.

The genes are TRBV5-1 and TRBJ2-3; TRBD2 agrees at 8 bases. CDR3 length: 13 residues. The trim removed 7 bases at V and 1 base at J, leaving 2 bases unmatched. CDR1 and CDR2 (germline): SGHRS, YFSETQ. In nucleotides, the CDR3 is TGCGCCAGCTTACTAGCGGGCACAGATACGCAGTATTTT. Its protein product is CASLLAGTDTQYF.

The chain links TRBV30 to TRBJ1-1; no firm D call. Germline CDR1 GTSNPN, CDR2 SVGIG (reference sequence). V dropped 2 bases and J dropped 0 bases, with 10 bases sitting between them. The CDR3 runs to 14 residues. The CDR3 spells CAWSFSSVNTEAFF. CDR3 DNA: TGTGCCTGGAGTTTCTCCTCAGTGAACACTGAAGCTTTCTTT.

The chain carries TRBV5-1 and TRBJ2-3; unclear D gene. CDR1 is SGHRS, CDR2 YFSETQ, per germline. Trimming took off 0 bases at V and 5 bases at J, with 4 bases between the two ends. The CDR3 extends over 12 amino acids. The CDR3 DNA follows: TGCGCCAGCAGCTTGGCCGGAGATACGCAGTATTTT. Translation: CASSLAGDTQYF.

About this clone: The same CDR3 is also encoded by other DNA sequences in this sample. The chain combines TRBV9 with TRBJ1-6, with D hard to call. The CDR3 sequence is 14 residues long. V was pared by 0 bases and J by 5 bases, with 6 bases between. CDR1 and CDR2 (germline): SGDLS, YYNGEE. The CDR3 DNA reads as TGTGCCAGCAGCGTAGAGCGTGATAATTCACCCCTCCACTTT. Protein: CASSVERDNSPLHF.

Only a few counts were recorded for this clone. The J gene is TRBJ1-2, the V gene TRBV9, with 7 bases lining up with TRBD1. The CDR3 sequence is 14 residues long. V gave up 3 bases and J gave up 2 bases; unmatched junction bases: 4. Germline V gene lookup returns CDR1 SGDLS and CDR2 YYNGEE. The DNA of the CDR3 is TGTGCCAGCAGCGCTCAGGGGGAGAACTATGGCTACACCTTC. Amino acids: CASSAQGENYGYTF.

V and J are TRBV14 and TRBJ2-2, with 9 bases fitting TRBD2. The CDR3 totals 16 residues. J lost 3 bases, V lost 2 bases, and 4 bases had no gene match. Germline CDR1 SGHDN, CDR2 FVKESK. The CDR3 region has the DNA TGTGCCAGCAGCCAACCGGGACTAGCCCACACCGGGGAGCTGTTTTTT. Amino acid sequence: CASSQPGLAHTGELFF.

This clone was recorded once. The rearrangement joins TRBV6-5 to TRBJ2-7; D possibly corresponds to TRBD2 (5 bases). The germline V gene encodes CDR1 MNHEY and CDR2 SVGAGI. Trimming pared 8 bases from V and 4 bases from J, leaving 15 bases between. The CDR3 totals 13 residues. CDR3 residues: CASCHGELYEQYF. The CDR3 coding sequence is TGTGCCAGCTGTCACGGGGAGTTATACGAGCAGTACTTC.